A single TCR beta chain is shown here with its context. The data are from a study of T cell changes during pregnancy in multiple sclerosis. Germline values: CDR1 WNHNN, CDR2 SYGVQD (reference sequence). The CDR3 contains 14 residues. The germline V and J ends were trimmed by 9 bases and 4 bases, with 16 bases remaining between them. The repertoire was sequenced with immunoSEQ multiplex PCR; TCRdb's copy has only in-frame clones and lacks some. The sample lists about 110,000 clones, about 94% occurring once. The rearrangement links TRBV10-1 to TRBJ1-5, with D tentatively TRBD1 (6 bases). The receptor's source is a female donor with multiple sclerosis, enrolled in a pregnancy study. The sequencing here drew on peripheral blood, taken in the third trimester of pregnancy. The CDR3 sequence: CARGGRGRNQPQHF. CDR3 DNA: TGCGCCAGAGGCGGCAGGGGTCGAAATCAGCCCCAGCATTTT.